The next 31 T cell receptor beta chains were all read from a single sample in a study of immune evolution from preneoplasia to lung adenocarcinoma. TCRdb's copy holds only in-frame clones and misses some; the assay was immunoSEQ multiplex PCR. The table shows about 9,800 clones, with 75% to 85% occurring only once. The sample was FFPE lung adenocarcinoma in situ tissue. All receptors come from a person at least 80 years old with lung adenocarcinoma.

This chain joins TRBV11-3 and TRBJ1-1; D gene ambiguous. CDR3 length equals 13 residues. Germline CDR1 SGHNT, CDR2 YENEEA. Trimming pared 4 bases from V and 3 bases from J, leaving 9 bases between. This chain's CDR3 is CASSSQWDTEAFF. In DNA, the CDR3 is TGTGCCAGCAGCTCCCAATGGGACACTGAAGCTTTCTTT.

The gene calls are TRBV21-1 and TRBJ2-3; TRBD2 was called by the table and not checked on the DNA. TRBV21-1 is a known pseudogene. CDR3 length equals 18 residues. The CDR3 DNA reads TGTGCCAGCAGCAAGGCCCGACTAGCGGGGACTAGCACAGATACGCAGTATTTT. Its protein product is CASSKARLAGTSTDTQYF.

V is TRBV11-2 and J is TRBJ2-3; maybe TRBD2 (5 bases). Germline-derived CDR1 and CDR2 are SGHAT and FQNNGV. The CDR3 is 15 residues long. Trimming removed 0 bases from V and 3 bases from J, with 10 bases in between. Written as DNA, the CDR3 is TGTGCCAGCAGCTTAGAAGGGTTAGCGACAGATACGCAGTATTTT. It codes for CASSLEGLATDTQYF.

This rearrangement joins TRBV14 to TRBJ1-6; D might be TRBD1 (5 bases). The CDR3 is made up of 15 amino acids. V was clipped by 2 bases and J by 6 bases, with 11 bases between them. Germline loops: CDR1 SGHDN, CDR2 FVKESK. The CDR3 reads CASSQQGRSNSPLHF. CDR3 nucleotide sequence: TGTGCCAGCAGCCAACAGGGTAGAAGTAATTCACCCCTCCACTTT.

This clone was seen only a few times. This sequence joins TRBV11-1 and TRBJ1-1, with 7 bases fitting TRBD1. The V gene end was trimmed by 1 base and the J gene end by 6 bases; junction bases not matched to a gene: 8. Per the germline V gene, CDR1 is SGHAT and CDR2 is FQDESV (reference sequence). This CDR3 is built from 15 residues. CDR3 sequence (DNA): TGTGCCAGCAGCTTAGGAGGGGGCGTGGGCGCTGAAGCTTTCTTT. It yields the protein CASSLGGGVGAEAFF.

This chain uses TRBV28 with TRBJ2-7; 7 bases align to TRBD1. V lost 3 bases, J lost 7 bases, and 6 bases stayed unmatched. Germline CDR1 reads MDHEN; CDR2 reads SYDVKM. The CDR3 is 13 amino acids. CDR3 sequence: CASSFRGLIEQYF. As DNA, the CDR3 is TGTGCCAGCAGTTTTAGGGGGCTCATAGAGCAGTACTTC. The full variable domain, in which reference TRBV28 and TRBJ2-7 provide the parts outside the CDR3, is DVKVTQSSRYLVKRTGEKVFLECVQDMDHENMFWYRQDPGLGLRLIYFSYDVKMKEKGDIPEGYSVSREKKERFSLILESASTNQTSMYLCASSFRGLIEQYFGPGTRLTVT.

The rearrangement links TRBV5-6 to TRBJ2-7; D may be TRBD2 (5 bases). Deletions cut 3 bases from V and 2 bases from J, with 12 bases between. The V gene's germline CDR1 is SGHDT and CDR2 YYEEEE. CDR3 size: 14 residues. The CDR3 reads CASSSLDSTYEQYF. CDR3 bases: TGTGCCAGCAGCTCGTTGGACTCCACCTACGAGCAGTACTTC. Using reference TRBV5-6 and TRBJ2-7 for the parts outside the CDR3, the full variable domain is DAGVTQSPTHLIKTRGQQVTLRCSPKSGHDTVSWYQQALGQGPQFIFQYYEEEERQRGNFPDRFSGHQFPNYSSELNVNALLLGDSALYLCASSSLDSTYEQYFGPGTRLTVT.

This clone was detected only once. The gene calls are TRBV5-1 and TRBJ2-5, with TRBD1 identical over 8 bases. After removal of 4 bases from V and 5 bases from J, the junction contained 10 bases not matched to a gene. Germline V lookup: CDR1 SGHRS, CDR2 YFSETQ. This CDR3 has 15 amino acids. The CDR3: CASSTGQAGGETQYF. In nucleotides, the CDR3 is TGCGCCAGCAGCACGGGACAGGCCGGAGGCGAGACCCAGTACTTC. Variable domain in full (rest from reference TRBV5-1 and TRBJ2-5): KAGVTQTPRYLIKTRGQQVTLSCSPISGHRSVSWYQQTPGQGLQFLFEYFSETQRNKGNFPGRFSGRQFSNSRSEMNVSTLELGDSALYLCASSTGQAGGETQYFGPGTRLLVL.

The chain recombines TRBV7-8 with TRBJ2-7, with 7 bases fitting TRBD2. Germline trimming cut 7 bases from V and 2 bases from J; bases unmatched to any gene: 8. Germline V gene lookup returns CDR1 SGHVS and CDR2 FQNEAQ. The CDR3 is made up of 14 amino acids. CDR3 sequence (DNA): TGTGCCAGCAACCGGGGGAGGGTTGCCTACGAGCAGTACTTC. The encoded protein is CASNRGRVAYEQYF.

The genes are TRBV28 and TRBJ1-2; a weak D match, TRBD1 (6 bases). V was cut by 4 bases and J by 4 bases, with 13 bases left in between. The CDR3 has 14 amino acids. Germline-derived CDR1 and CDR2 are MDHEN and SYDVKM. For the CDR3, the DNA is TGTGCCAGCAGTTCCCCAGGAGGGGGCTATGGCTACACCTTC. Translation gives CASSSPGGGYGYTF.

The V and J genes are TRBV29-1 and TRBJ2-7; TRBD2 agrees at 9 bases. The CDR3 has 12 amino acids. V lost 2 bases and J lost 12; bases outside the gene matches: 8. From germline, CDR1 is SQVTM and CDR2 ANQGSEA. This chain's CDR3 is CSVELAGGFPYF. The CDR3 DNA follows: TGCAGCGTTGAATTGGCGGGGGGGTTCCCGTACTTC.

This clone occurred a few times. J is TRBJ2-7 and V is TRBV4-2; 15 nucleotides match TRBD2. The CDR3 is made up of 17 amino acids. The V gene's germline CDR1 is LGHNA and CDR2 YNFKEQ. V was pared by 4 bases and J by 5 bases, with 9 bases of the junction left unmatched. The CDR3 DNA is TGTGCCAGCAGCCTAAGGACTAGCGGGGGGGCCTTTGACGAGCAGTACTTC. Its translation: CASSLRTSGGAFDEQYF.

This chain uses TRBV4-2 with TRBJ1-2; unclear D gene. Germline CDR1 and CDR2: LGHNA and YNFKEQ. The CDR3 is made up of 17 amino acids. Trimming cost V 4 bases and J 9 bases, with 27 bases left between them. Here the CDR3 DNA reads TGTGCCAGCAGCCCTGGTACTATGACCCTCCGACCCTTACGCTACACCTTC. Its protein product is CASSPGTMTLRPLRYTF.

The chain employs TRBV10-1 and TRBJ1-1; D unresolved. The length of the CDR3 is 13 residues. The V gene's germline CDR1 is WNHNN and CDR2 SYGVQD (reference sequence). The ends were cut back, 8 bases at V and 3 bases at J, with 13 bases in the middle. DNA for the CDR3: TGCGCCAGCTCTGAGCGGTTACACACTGAAGCTTTCTTT. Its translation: CASSERLHTEAFF.

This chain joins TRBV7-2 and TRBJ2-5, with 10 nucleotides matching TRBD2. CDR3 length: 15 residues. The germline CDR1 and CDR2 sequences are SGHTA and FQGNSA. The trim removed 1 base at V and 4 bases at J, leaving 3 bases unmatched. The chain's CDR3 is CASSLVPSGGETQYF. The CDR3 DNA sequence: TGTGCCAGCAGCTTAGTTCCTAGCGGGGGAGAGACCCAGTACTTC.

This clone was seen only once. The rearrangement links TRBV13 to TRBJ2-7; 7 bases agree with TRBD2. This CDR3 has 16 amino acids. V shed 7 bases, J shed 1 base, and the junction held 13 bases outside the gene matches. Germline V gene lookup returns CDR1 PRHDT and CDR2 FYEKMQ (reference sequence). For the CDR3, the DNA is TGTGCCAGCATCCCCTATGGGCGGGGGAAATCCTACGAGCAGTACTTC. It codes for CASIPYGRGKSYEQYF.

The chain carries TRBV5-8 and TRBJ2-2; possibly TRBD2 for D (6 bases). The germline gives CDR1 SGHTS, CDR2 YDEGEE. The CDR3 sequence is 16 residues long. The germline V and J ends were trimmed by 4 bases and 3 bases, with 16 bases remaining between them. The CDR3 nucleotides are TGTGCCAGCAGCCCCGGGACTCCCGGTGACACCGGGGAGCTGTTTTTT. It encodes CASSPGTPGDTGELFF.

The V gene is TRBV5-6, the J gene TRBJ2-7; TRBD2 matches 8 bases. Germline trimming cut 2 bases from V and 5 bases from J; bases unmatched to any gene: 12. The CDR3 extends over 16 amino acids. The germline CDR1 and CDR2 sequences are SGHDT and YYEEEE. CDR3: CASSFWPGREGHEQYF. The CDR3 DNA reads TGTGCCAGCAGCTTTTGGCCGGGACGGGAGGGCCACGAGCAGTACTTC.

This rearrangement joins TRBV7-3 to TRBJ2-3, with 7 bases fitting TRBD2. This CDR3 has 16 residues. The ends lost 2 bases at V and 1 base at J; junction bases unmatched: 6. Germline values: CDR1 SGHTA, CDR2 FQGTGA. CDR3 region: CASSLAIAGGTDTQYF. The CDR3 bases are TGTGCCAGCAGCTTAGCCATCGCGGGGGGCACAGATACGCAGTATTTT.

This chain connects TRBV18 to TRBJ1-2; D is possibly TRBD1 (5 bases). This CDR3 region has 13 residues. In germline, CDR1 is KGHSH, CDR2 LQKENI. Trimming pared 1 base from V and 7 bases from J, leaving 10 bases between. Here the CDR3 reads CASSPLPRAGYTF. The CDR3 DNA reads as TGTGCCAGCTCACCACTCCCCAGGGCTGGCTACACCTTC.

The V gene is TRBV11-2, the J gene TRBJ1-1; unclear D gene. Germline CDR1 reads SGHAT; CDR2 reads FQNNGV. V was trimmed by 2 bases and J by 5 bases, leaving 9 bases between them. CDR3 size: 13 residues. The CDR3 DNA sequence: TGTGCCAGCAGCTTACTCGAGTCGACTGAAGCTTTCTTT. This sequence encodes CASSLLESTEAFF.

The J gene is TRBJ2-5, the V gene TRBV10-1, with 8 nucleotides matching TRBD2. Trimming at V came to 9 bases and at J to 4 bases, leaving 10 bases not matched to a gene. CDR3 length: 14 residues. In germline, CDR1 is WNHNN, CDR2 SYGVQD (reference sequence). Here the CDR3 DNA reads TGCGCCAGGCACCGGGGGGGAGGAGGAGAGACCCAGTACTTC. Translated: CARHRGGGGETQYF.

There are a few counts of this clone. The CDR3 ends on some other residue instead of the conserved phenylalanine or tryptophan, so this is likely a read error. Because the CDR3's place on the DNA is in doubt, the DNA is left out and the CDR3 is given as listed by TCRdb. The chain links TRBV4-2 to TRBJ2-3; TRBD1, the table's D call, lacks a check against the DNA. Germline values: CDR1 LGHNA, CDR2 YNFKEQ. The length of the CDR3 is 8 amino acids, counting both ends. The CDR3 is CASSQPGQ.

CDR3: CASSQDSAASSYEQYF. For the CDR3, the DNA is TGCGCCAGCAGCCAAGATAGCGCGGCTAGCTCCTACGAGCAGTACTTC. The chain couples TRBV4-1 to TRBJ2-7; D possibly corresponds to TRBD2 (5 bases). The CDR3 length is 16 residues. V was pared by 0 bases and J by 0 bases, with 12 bases between. Germline lookup yields CDR1 MGHRA and CDR2 YSYEKL.

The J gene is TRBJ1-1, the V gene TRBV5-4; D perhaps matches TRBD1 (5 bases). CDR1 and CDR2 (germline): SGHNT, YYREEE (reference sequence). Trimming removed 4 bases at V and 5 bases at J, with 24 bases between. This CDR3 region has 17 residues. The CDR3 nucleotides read TGTGCCAGCAGCGCCGGCTCTTTATGGGGGGGGATTACTGAAGCTTTCTTT. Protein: CASSAGSLWGGITEAFF.

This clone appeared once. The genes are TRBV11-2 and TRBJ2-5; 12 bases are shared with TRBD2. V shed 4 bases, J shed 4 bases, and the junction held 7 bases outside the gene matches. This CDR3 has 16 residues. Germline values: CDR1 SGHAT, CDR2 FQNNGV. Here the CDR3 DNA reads TGTGCCAGCAGCTCCGCTAGCGGGGGGGCGGCAGAGACCCAGTACTTC. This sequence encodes CASSSASGGAAETQYF.

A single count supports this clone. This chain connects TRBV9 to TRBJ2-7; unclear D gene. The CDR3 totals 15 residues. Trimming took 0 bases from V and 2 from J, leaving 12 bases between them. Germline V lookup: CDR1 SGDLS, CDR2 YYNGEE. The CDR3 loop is CASSVETGPTYEQYF. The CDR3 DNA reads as TGTGCCAGCAGCGTAGAGACTGGACCAACCTACGAGCAGTACTTC.

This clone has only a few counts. CDR3 region: CASSKETPNSTDTQYF. Written as DNA, the CDR3 is TGTGCCAGCAGCAAAGAGACTCCCAATAGCACAGATACGCAGTATTTT. V usage is TRBV21-1 and J usage is TRBJ2-3; TRBD2 is the table's D call, not checked against the DNA. TRBV21-1 is a listed pseudogene. The CDR3 sequence is 16 residues long.

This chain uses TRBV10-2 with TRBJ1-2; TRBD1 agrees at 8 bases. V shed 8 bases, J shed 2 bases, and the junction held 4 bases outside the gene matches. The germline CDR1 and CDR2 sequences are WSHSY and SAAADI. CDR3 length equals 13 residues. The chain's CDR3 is CASAGDRNYGYTF. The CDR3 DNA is TGCGCCAGCGCTGGGGACAGGAACTATGGCTACACCTTC.

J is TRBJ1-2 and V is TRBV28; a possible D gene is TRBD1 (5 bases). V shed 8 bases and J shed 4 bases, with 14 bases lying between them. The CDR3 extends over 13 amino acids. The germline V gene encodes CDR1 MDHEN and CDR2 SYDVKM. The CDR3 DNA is TGTGCCAGCCTGAAAGGGGATGGCTATGGCTACACCTTC. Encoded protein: CASLKGDGYGYTF.

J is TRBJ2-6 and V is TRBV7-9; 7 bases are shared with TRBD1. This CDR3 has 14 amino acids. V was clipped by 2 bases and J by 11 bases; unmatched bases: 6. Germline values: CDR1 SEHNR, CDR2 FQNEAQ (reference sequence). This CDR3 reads CASSLMGTVDVLTF. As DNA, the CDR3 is TGTGCCAGCAGCTTAATGGGGACAGTAGACGTCCTGACTTTC.